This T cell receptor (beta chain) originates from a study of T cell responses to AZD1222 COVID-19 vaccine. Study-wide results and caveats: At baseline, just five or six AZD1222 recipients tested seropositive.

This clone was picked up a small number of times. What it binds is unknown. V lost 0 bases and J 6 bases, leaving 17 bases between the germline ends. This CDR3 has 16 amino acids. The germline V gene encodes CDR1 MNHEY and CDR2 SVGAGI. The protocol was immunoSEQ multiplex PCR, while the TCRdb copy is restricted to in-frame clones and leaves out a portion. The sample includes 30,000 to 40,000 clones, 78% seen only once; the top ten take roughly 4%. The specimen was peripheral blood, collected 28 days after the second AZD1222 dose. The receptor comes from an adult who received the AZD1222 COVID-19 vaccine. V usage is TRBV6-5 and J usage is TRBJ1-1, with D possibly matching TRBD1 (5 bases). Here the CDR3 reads CASSYSGWSGSPEAFF. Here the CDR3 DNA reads TGTGCCAGCAGTTACTCAGGGTGGTCAGGGAGCCCTGAAGCTTTCTTT.